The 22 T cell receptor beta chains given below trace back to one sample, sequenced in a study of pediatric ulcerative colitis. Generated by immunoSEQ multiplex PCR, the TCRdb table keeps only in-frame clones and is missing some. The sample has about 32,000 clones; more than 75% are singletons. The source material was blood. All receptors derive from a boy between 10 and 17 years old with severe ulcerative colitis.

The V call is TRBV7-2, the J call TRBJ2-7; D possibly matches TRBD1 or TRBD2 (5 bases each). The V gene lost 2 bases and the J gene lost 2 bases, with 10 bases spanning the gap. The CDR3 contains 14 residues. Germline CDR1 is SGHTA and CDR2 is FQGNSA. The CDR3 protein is CASSLQGDPYEQYF. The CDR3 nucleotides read TGTGCCAGCAGCTTACAGGGAGACCCCTACGAGCAGTACTTC.

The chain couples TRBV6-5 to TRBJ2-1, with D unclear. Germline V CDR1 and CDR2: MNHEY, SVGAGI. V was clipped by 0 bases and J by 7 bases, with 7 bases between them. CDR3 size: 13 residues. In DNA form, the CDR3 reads TGTGCCAGCAGTTACTCGGCCAGGAATGAGCAGTTCTTC. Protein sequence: CASSYSARNEQFF.

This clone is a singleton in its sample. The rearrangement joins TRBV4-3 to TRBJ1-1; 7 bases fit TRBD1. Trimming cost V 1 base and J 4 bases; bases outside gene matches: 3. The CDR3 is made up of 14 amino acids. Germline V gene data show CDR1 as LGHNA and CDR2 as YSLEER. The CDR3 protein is CASSQVSGGTEAFF. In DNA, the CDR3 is TGCGCCAGCAGCCAAGTTTCAGGGGGCACTGAAGCTTTCTTT.

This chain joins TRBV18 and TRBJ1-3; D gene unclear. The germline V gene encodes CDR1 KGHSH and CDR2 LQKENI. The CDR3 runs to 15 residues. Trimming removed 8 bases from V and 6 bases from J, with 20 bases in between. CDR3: CASVTHPNLENTIYF. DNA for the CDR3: TGTGCCAGCGTAACACACCCGAATTTGGAAAACACCATATATTTT.

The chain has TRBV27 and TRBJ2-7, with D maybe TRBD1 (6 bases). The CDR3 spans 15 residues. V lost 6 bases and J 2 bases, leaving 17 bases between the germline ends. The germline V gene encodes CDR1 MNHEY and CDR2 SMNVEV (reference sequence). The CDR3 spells CASRPHGTLTYEQYF. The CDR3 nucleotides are TGTGCCAGCAGACCCCATGGGACACTTACCTACGAGCAGTACTTC.

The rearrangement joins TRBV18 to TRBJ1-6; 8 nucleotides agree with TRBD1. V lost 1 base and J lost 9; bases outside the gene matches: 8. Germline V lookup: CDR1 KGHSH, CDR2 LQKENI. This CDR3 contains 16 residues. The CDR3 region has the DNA TGTGCCAGCTCACCACTTTCGGACAGGGAGGTTTCACCCCTCCACTTT. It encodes CASSPLSDREVSPLHF.

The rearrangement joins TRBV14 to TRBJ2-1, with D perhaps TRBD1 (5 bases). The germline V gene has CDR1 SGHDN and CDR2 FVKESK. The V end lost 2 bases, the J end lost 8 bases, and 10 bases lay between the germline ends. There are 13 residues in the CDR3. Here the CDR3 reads CASSQRGYDEQFF. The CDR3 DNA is TGTGCCAGCAGCCAAAGGGGTTACGATGAGCAGTTCTTC.

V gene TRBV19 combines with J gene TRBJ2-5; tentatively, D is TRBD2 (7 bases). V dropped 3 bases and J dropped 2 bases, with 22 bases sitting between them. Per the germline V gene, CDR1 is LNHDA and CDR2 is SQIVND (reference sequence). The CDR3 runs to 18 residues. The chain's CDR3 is CASSIGRGRILKQETQYF. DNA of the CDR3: TGTGCCAGTAGTATCGGGCGGGGGCGCATTCTAAAACAAGAGACCCAGTACTTC.

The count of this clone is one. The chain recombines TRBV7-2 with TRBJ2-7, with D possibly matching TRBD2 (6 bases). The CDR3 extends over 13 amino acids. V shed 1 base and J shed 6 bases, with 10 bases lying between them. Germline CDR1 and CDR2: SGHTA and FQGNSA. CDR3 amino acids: CASSLVPGGEQYF. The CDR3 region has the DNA TGTGCCAGCAGCTTAGTCCCCGGGGGCGAGCAGTACTTC.

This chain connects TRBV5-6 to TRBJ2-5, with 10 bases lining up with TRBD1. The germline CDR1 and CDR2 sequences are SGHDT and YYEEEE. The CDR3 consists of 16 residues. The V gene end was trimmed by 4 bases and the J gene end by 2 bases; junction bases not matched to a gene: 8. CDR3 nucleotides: TGTGCCAGCAGCCAACTCAGGACAGGGGGGCAAGAGACCCAGTACTTC. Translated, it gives CASSQLRTGGQETQYF.

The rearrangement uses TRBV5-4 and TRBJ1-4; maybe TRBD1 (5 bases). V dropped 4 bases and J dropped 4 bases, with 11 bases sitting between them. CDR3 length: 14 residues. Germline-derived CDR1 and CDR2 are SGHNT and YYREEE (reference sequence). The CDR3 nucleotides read TGTGCCAGCAGCACCGGGACTGATAATGAAAAACTGTTTTTT. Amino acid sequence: CASSTGTDNEKLFF.

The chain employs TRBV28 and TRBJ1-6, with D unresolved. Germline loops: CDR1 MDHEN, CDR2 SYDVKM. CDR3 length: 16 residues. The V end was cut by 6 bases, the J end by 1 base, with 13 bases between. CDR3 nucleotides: TGTGCCAGCAGCGCTTTTACGCAGTCCTATAATTCACCCCTCCACTTT. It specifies CASSAFTQSYNSPLHF.

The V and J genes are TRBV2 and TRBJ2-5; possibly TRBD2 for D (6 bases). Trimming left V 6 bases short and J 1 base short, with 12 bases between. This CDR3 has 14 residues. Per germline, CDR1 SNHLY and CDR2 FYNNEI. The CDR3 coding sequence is TGTGCCAGCAGATCACTAGCAAGCCAAGAGACCCAGTACTTC. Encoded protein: CASRSLASQETQYF.

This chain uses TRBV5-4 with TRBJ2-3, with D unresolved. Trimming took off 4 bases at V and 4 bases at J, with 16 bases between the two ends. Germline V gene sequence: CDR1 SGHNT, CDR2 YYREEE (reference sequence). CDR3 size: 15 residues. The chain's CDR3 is CASSQNVRSADTQYF. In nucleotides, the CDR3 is TGTGCCAGCAGCCAAAACGTTCGGTCTGCAGATACGCAGTATTTT.

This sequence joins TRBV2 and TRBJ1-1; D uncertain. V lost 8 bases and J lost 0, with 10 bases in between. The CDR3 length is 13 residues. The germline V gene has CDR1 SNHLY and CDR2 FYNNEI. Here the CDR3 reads CASALELNTEAFF. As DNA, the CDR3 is TGTGCCAGCGCTTTAGAACTGAACACTGAAGCTTTCTTT.

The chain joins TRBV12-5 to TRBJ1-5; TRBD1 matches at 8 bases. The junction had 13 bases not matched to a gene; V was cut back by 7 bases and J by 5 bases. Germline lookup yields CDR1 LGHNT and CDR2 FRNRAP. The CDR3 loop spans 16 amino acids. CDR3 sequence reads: CASAPFPTGAHQPQHF. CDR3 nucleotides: TGTGCTAGTGCCCCCTTCCCGACAGGGGCCCATCAGCCCCAGCATTTT. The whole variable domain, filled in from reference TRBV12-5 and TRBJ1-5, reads DARVTQTPRHKVTEMGQEVTMRCQPILGHNTVFWYRQTMMQGLELLAYFRNRAPLDDSGMPKDRFSAEMPDATLATLKIQPSEPRDSAVYFCASAPFPTGAHQPQHFGDGTRLSIL.

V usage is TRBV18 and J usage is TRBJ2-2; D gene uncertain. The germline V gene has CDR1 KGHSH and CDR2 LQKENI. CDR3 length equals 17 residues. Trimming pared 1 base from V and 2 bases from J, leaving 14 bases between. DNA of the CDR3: TGTGCCAGCTCACCACGGGCCATGGGTCCTAACACCGGGGAGCTGTTTTTT. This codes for CASSPRAMGPNTGELFF.

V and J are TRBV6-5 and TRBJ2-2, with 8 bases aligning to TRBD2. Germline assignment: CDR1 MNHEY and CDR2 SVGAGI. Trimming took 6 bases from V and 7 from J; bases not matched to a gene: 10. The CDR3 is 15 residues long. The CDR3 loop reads CASSHGGAWVGELFF. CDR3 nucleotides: TGTGCCAGCAGCCACGGGGGGGCCTGGGTCGGGGAGCTGTTTTTT.

The CDR3 spells CASSAGQGYYEQYF. The CDR3 DNA reads as TGTGCCAGCAGTGCGGGCCAGGGGTACTACGAGCAGTACTTC. The chain combines TRBV6-6 with TRBJ2-7; possible D gene TRBD1, 6 bases. CDR3 length: 14 amino acids. Trimming stripped 5 bases from V and 3 bases from J, with 14 bases between. From germline, CDR1 is MNHNY and CDR2 SVGAGI (reference sequence).

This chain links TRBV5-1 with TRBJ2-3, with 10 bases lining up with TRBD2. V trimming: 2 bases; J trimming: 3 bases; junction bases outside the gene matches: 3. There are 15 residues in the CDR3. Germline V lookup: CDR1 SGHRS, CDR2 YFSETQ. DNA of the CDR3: TGCGCCAGCAGCTTTAGCGGGGGGTCTACAGATACGCAGTATTTT. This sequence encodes CASSFSGGSTDTQYF. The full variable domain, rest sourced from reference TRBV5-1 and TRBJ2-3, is KAGVTQTPRYLIKTRGQQVTLSCSPISGHRSVSWYQQTPGQGLQFLFEYFSETQRNKGNFPGRFSGRQFSNSRSEMNVSTLELGDSALYLCASSFSGGSTDTQYFGPGTRLTVL.

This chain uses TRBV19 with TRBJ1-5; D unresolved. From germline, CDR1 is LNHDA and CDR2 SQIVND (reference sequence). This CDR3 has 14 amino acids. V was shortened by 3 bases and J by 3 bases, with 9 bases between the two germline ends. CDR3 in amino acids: CASSMAVINQPQHF. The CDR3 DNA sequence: TGTGCCAGTAGTATGGCGGTAATCAATCAGCCCCAGCATTTT.

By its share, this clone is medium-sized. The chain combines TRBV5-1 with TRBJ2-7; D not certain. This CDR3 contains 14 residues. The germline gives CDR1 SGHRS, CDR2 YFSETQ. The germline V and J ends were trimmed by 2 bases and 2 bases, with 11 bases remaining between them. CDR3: CASSFAIYPYEQYF. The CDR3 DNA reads TGCGCCAGCAGCTTTGCTATCTACCCCTACGAGCAGTACTTC. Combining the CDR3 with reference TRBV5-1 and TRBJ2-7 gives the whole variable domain KAGVTQTPRYLIKTRGQQVTLSCSPISGHRSVSWYQQTPGQGLQFLFEYFSETQRNKGNFPGRFSGRQFSNSRSEMNVSTLELGDSALYLCASSFAIYPYEQYFGPGTRLTVT.